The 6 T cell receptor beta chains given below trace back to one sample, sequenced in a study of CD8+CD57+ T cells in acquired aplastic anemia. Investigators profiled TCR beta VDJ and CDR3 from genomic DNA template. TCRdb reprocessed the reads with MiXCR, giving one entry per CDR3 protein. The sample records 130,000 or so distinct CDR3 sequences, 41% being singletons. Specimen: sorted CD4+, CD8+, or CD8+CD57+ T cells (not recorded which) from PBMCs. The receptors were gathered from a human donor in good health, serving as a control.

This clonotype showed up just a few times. Written as DNA, the CDR3 is TGTGCCAGCAGCCCCGTGGGGGGCCGGCAGCCCCAGCATTTT. Encoded protein: CASSPVGGRQPQHF. The chain recombines TRBV28 with TRBJ1-5; tentative D call: TRBD1 (6 bases). CDR3 size: 14 residues. V was shortened by 6 bases and J by 7 bases, with 16 bases between the two germline ends. Germline CDR1 and CDR2: MDHEN and SYDVKM. The full variable domain, its missing parts supplied by reference TRBV28 and TRBJ1-5, is DVKVTQSSRYLVKRTGEKVFLECVQDMDHENMFWYRQDPGLGLRLIYFSYDVKMKEKGDIPEGYSVSREKKERFSLILESASTNQTSMYLCASSPVGGRQPQHFGDGTRLSIL.

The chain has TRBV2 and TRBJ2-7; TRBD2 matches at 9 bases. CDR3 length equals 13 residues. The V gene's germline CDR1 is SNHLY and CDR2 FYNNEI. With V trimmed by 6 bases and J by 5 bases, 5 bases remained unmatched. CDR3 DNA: TGTGCCAGCAGGGCGCGGGGGGGGAACGAGCAGTACTTC. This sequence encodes CASRARGGNEQYF.

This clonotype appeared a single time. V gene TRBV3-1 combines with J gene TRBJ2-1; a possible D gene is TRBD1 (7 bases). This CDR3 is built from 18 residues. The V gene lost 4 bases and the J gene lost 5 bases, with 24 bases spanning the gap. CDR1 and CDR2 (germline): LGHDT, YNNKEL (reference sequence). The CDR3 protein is CASSPEGHSGTVNNEQFF. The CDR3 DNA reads TGTGCCAGCAGCCCGGAGGGACATTCCGGGACAGTTAACAATGAGCAGTTCTTC.

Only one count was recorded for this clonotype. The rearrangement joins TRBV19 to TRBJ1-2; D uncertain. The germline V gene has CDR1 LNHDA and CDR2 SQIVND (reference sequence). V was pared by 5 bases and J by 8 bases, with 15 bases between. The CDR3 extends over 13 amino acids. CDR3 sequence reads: CASSRGRGGGYTF. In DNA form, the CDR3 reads TGTGCCAGTAGTCGAGGACGAGGAGGGGGCTACACCTTC.

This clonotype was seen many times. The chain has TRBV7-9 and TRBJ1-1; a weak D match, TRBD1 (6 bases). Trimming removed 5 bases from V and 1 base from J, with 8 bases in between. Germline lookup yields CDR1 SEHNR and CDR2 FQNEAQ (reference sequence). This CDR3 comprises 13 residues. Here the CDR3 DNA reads TGTGCCAGCAGCCGACAGGCGAACACTGAAGCTTTCTTT. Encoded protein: CASSRQANTEAFF.

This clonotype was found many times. DNA of the CDR3: TGTGCCTGGAGGGGGCAGGGTCAGCCCCAGCATTTT. Translating gives CAWRGQGQPQHF. This chain connects TRBV30 to TRBJ1-5; TRBD1 is a possible D gene (5 bases). Looked up from germline, CDR1 is GTSNPN and CDR2 is SVGIG (reference sequence). The CDR3 is made up of 12 amino acids. Trimming cost V 3 bases and J 6 bases, with 9 bases left between them.